The entry below describes one T cell receptor (beta chain). It lacks a known antigen. No much larger clonotype is one base removed from it; base qualities were not supplied. Five hundred nanograms of biopsy DNA per sample were submitted for commercial TCRB immunosequencing. Adaptive Biotechnology amplified the CDR3 regions from genomic DNA with a two-step multiplex PCR designed to control amplification bias. Primers for every V and J gene segment were used in the first PCR, and barcodes and Illumina adapters were added in the second PCR. An Illumina instrument was used to sequence the CDR3 libraries. In the paper's pipeline: The analysis drew on both the pipelines supplied by the vendor and custom analysis of the raw data in R/Bioconductor running R version 3.3.0. Clonality, which ranges from 0 to 1, was calculated as the inverse of the normalised Shannon entropy across all productive clones. High-frequency clones were defined as the share of the repertoire taken up by the top 100 clones, keeping only clones that passed a 95% confidence test. Overlap between samples was measured with the Morisita-Horn index, while repertoire diversity was measured with the Simpson index. TCRdb retrieved this table from immuneACCESS and kept in-frame rearrangements only. Not all clones are present; in checked studies, unresolved V genes account for under half, and no reason is known for the remainder. From that table come the V and J calls and clone size; the DNA was used to work out D and trimming. This sample comprises 6,000 or so clones, less than 80% of them detected only once. 9% to 10% of the sample belongs to the ten largest clones.

The sample belongs to a study of T cell repertoires in ileal Crohn's disease (dated by TCRdb to about 2019). For the wider study: At the time of surgery, approximately 35% of patients were active smokers, and the median duration of disease was 7.9 years. Every patient underwent surgery because of a complication, which was stricturing disease in around 60% of cases and penetrating disease in roughly 39%. Roughly half of the patients were given postoperative therapy, with 11 receiving thiopurines and fewer than 20 receiving anti-TNF agents. TCR repertoire analysis was done in a few dozen Crohn's disease patients from a prospective multicentre cohort. The study ran alongside a multicentre cohort designed to identify predictors of early endoscopic recurrence after ileocolonic resection. A Rutgeerts score higher than i0 was the definition used for endoscopic postoperative recurrence. A total of about 170 mucosal samples from some 60 patients were sequenced, with samples obtained at several locations on the surgical specimen and at postoperative endoscopy. Overall results and qualifications from the work: More high-frequency clones were carried by sorted CD8 T cells than by CD4 T cells, suggesting that mucosal expansions were mainly CD8. Patients who were active smokers at surgery had a significantly higher proportion of clonal expansions than non-smokers (around 24% vs 18%, p=0.02). Endoscopic recurrence was linked to a higher percentage of high-frequency clones at surgery, and recurrence occurred in every patient whose clonality exceeded 26.8% (18/57). Only a subgroup of patients, of unstated size, had mucosal CD4 and CD8 T cells sorted and sequenced.

Adults with ileal or ileocolonic Crohn's disease for whom ileocolonic resection was indicated were considered eligible. Whole ileal mucosal biopsies were kept frozen at -80 degrees C prior to DNA extraction. Genomic DNA was extracted from frozen whole biopsies using a TRizol-based method and was quantified with a NanoDrop 2000 spectrophotometer. The receptor comes from an adult with Crohn's disease. Material: ileal tissue.

The nucleotide sequence is TGTGCCAGCAGCTTAACCCGGGACACCTATTACGAGCAGTACTTC. This yields the protein CASSLTRDTYYEQYF. The chain joins TRBV11-2 to TRBJ2-7; the D gene is perhaps TRBD1, on 6 matching bases. The CDR3 spans 15 residues, from the cysteine through the phenylalanine. Only the CDR3 part of the read is kept: 45 bases, read in frame from the first base. CDR1 and CDR2 were assigned from the germline V gene as SGHAT and FQNNGV. At the junction V is shortened by 2 bases and J by 4 bases, with 15 bases in between. Reference TRBV11-2 and TRBJ2-7 proteins supply the regions before and after the CDR3; the full variable domain is: EAGVAQSPRYKIIEKRQSVAFWCNPISGHATLYWYQQILGQGPKLLIQFQNNGVVDDSQLPKDRFSAERLKGVDSTLKIQPAKLEDSAVYLCASSLTRDTYYEQYFGPGTRLTVT.